This T cell receptor beta chain was found in a study of OX40 agonist ivuxolimab in advanced cancers. At the level of the whole study: Ivuxolimab was a fully human IgG2 agonistic monoclonal antibody targeting the costimulatory receptor OX40 (CD134). Peripheral TCRbeta sequencing aimed to test whether ivuxolimab altered TCR sequence diversity and caused clonal T-cell expansion. Of the approximately 54 dose-escalation patients, hepatocellular carcinoma was present in around 20, melanoma in approximately 15, renal cell carcinoma in 9 and head and neck cancer in 9. In the dose-escalation cohort, 82.7% of patients were male, and the mean age was 60 years with a range of roughly 20 to 85. Intravenous ivuxolimab was administered to patients every 2 weeks at six dose levels: 0.01, 0.1, 0.3, 1.5, 3 and 10 mg/kg. Patients were allowed to have had prior anti-PD-1, anti-PD-L1 or anti-CTLA-4 therapy, and approximately 43% of the dose-escalation patients had previously received checkpoint inhibitors. Three dose-escalation patients achieved partial responses, one with hepatocellular carcinoma and two with cutaneous melanoma. The paper reports the monotherapy dose-escalation portion (N of about 47 patients) of the phase I ivuxolimab trial. Overall results and qualifications from the work: Low levels of normalized T-cell clonal expansion were also seen in some nonresponding patients. The antigen specificity of the clonally expanded peripheral T cells was not determined. In the 0.1-3.0 mg/kg groups, partial responders had among the lowest normalized peripheral clonal expansion, particularly in CD8+ T cells. On average, CD8+ T cells showed more expanded clones than CD4+ T cells after ivuxolimab. At doses from 0.1 to 3.0 mg/kg, clonal expansion was seen in both CD4+ and CD8+ blood T cells between baseline and week 6.

Comment on this clone: What this receptor recognizes is not known. Base quality data are lacking; no much larger clone is found one base away.

Genomic DNA was extracted from sorted cells for sequencing of the TCRbeta CDR3 region. TCRbeta CDR3 regions were sequenced using the immunoSEQ Assay. In its TCRdb copy, this immuneACCESS table keeps in-frame sequences only and misses some clones. Where compared with another copy, unresolved V genes explain less than half of these, and the others have no known cause. The sample yields roughly 40,000 clones; around 92% were counted once. The top ten constitute about a sixth of the sample. Patients with a history of autoimmune disease or receiving systemic immunosuppression were excluded from the trial. Peripheral blood for TCR sequencing was drawn from every dose cohort at baseline, at cycle 4 day 1 and at cycle 7 day 1. Samples were obtained from an open-label, multicenter, first-in-human phase I dose-escalation trial of ivuxolimab. The trial enrolled adults with locally advanced or metastatic head and neck squamous cell, hepatocellular, melanoma or renal cell carcinoma. CD4+ and CD8+ T cells were sorted separately from peripheral blood before TCR sequencing.

V loses 3 bases, J loses 8 bases, and the germline ends lie 11 bases apart. The CDR3 runs 13 amino acids, cysteine and phenylalanine included. The CDR3 DNA has 39 bases and is translated from base 1. In the germline V gene, CDR1 corresponds to MNHEY and CDR2 to SVGAGI. The receptor chain draws on TRBV6-5 and TRBJ2-1; the D gene remains uncertain. This sample comprised CD4+ or CD8+ T cells sorted from blood, obtained in a trial of the OX40 agonist ivuxolimab. The TCR originated in an adult with an advanced solid tumor such as melanoma, head and neck, liver or kidney cancer. In nucleotides, the sequence is TGTGCCAGCAGTTATATGAAGGGCTATGAGCAGTTCTTC. The translation is CASSYMKGYEQFF.